The sequence of this TCR beta chain was determined in a study of T cell changes during pregnancy in multiple sclerosis. TCRdb keeps only in-frame clones here, not all; method: immunoSEQ multiplex PCR. The profile covers 40,000 or so clones, with about 89% appearing a single time and less than 0.5% taken by the ten largest. V lost 7 bases and J 9 bases, leaving 21 bases between the germline ends. Germline CDR1 reads LNHNV; CDR2 reads YYDKDF (reference sequence). The CDR3 contains 14 residues. The sample consisted of CD4+ T cells from peripheral blood mononuclear cells, taken in the third trimester of pregnancy. The chain employs TRBV15 and TRBJ1-2; D may be TRBD1 (6 bases). The clonotype originates from a female donor in good health, enrolled as a control in a pregnancy study. CDR3 nucleotide sequence: TGTGCCACCACCCCTGTCACAGGGATTAGGAGCTACACCTTC. Translated: CATTPVTGIRSYTF.